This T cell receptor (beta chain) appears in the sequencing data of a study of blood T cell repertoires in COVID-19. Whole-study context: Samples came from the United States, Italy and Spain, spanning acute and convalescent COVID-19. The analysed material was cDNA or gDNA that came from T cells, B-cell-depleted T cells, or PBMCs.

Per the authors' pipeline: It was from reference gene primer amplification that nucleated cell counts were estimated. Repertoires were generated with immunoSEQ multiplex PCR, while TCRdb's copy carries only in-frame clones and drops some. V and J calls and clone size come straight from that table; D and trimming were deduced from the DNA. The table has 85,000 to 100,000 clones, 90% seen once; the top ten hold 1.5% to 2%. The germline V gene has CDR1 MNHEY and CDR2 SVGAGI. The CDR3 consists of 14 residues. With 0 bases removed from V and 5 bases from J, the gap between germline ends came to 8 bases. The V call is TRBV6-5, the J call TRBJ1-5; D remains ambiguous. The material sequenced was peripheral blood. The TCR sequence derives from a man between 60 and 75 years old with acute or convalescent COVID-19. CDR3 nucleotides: TGTGCCAGCAGTTACTCGAGGGTTGATCAGCCCCAGCATTTT. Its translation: CASSYSRVDQPQHF.